These 3 T cell receptor beta chains originate from one sample sequenced in a study of identical twins. TCRdb redid the calling of the 5' RACE reads with MiXCR, one entry per CDR3 protein. The sample includes 700,000 or so distinct CDR3 sequences, 8.5% to 9% of them seen just once. These data were also filed under a second study, of yellow fever vaccine responses in identical twins.

The sample taken for sequencing was PBMCs. The source of these receptors is a woman aged 18-30 years in good health.

The chain couples TRBV4-3 to TRBJ2-7, with D possibly called TRBD1 or TRBD2 (5 bases each). V was clipped by 0 bases and J by 2 bases, with 11 bases between them. Germline lookup yields CDR1 LGHNA and CDR2 YSLEER. This CDR3 region has 15 residues. This CDR3 is CASSQEILGAYEQYF. CDR3 nucleotides: TGCGCCAGCAGCCAAGAGATCTTGGGGGCCTACGAGCAGTACTTC.

This clonotype occurred a few times. The V gene is TRBV9, the J gene TRBJ2-1; 7 bases are a match to TRBD1. This CDR3 has 15 residues. Per the germline V gene, CDR1 is SGDLS and CDR2 is YYNGEE. V lost 4 bases to trimming and J lost 6 bases; unmatched junction nucleotides: 10. CDR3 nucleotide sequence: TGTGCCAGCAGCACGCGACAGGGTACGGTCAATGAGCAGTTCTTC. This gives the protein CASSTRQGTVNEQFF.

As regards this clonotype: A much larger clone differs by one base, so this may be a read error. The V and J genes are TRBV27 and TRBJ2-3; 7 bases are a match to TRBD2. V dropped 6 bases and J dropped 7; count of bases not matched to a gene: 16. The CDR3 loop spans 16 amino acids. Germline V lookup: CDR1 MNHEY, CDR2 SMNVEV (reference sequence). CDR3 sequence reads: CASRRKAGENPNTQYF. The CDR3 DNA is TGTGCCAGCAGACGGAAGGCGGGGGAAAACCCTAATACGCAGTATTTT.